This TCR beta chain appears in the sequencing data of a study of shared clonotypes between healthy human individuals. General observations from the study: The generation probabilities recorded for non-shared clonotypes fell below those of clonotypes shared by all four donors.

TCRdb keeps only in-frame clones here, not all; method: immunoSEQ multiplex PCR. The sample shows more than 2 million clones, around 95% of them seen only once. Donors were healthy HIV-negative adults without recent acute infections or vaccinations. As to this clone: Its antigen remains unidentified.

The CDR3 is made up of 15 amino acids. Trimming left V 1 base short and J 7 bases short, with 14 bases between. In germline, CDR1 is SGHTA, CDR2 FQGNSA. Sequenced: naive CD4+ T cells sorted from blood. Subset indicated: CD45RA+ positively selected. This chain uses TRBV7-2 with TRBJ1-5; the D is unclear. This TCR came from a man in his late teens or twenties in good health. CDR3 loop: CASSLGLEGWQPQHF. CDR3 sequence (DNA): TGTGCCAGCAGCTTAGGGTTGGAGGGTTGGCAGCCCCAGCATTTT.